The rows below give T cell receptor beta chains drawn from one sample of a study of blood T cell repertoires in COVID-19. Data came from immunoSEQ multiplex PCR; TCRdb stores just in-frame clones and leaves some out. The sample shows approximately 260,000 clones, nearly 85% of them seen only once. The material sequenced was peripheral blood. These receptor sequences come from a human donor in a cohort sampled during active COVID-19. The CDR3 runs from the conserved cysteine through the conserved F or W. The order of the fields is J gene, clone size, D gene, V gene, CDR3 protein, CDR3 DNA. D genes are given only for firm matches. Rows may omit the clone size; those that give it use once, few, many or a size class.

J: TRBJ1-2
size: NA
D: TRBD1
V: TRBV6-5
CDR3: CASRRRTGTDYGYTF
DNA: TGTGCCAGCAGGCGAAGAACCGGGACAGACTATGGCTACACCTTC

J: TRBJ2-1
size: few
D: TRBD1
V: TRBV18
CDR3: CASSPRDRPISYNEQFF
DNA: TGTGCCAGCTCACCCCGGGACAGACCGATCTCCTACAATGAGCAGTTCTTC

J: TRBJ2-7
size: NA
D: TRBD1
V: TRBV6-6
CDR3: CASRRQGASYEQYF
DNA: TGTGCCAGCAGAAGACAGGGGGCCTCCTACGAGCAGTACTTC

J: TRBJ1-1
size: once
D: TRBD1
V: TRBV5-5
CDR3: CASSWDRNTEAFF
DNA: TGTGCCAGCAGCTGGGACAGGAACACTGAAGCTTTCTTT

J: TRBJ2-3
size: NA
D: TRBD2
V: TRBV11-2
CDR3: CASSSTSGSSMDTQYF
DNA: TGTGCCAGCAGCTCGACTAGCGGGAGTTCAATGGATACGCAGTATTTT

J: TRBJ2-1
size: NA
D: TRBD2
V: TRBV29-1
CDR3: CSVDRRLAGKNEQFF
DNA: TGCAGCGTTGATCGTCGACTAGCGGGAAAAAATGAGCAGTTCTTC

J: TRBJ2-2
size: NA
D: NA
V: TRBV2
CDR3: CASIPLRRGNTGELFF
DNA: TGTGCCAGCATTCCACTACGGCGGGGTAACACCGGGGAGCTGTTTTTT

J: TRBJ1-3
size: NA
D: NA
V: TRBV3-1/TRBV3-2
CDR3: CASSRGRGGSGNTIYF
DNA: TGTGCCAGCAGCCGGGGCAGGGGTGGATCGGGAAACACCATATATTTT

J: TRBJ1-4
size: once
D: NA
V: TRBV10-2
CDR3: CASSKQAEKLFF
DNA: TGCGCCAGCAGTAAACAGGCTGAAAAACTGTTTTTT

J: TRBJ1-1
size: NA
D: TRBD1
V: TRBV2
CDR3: CASSPGTGRTEAFF
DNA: TGTGCCAGCAGCCCCGGGACAGGGAGAACTGAAGCTTTCTTT

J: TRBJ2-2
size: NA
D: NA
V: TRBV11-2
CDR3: CASSLSGNTGELFF
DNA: TGTGCCAGCAGCTTAAGCGGTAACACCGGGGAGCTGTTTTTT

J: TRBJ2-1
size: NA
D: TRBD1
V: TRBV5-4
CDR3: CASGQGHYNEQFF
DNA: TGTGCCAGCGGACAGGGCCACTACAATGAGCAGTTCTTC

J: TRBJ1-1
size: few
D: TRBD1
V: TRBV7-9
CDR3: CASSSRTGGAQRYTEAFF
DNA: TGTGCCAGCAGCTCCAGGACAGGGGGCGCTCAAAGGTACACTGAAGCTTTCTTT

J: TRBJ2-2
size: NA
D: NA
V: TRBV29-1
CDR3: CSVEETANNTGELFF
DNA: TGCAGCGTTGAAGAAACAGCAAATAACACCGGGGAGCTGTTTTTT

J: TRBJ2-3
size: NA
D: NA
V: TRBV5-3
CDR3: CARSSRFTDTQYF
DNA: TGTGCCAGAAGCTCGAGGTTCACAGATACGCAGTATTTT

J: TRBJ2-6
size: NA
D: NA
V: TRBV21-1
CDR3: CASSRAQETPVGANVLTF
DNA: TGTGCCAGCAGCAGAGCACAGGAGACCCCGGTCGGGGCCAACGTCCTGACTTTC

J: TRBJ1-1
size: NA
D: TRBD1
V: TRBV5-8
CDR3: CASSPRRQGAEAFF
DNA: TGTGCCAGCAGCCCGAGGAGACAGGGGGCTGAAGCTTTCTTT

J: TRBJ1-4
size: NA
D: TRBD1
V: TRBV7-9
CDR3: CASSPTGAKLFF
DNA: TGTGCCAGCAGCCCGACAGGGGCAAAACTGTTTTTT

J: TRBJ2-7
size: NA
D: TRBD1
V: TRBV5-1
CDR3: CASSEQGIEQYF
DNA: TGCGCCAGCAGTGAACAGGGGATCGAGCAGTACTTC

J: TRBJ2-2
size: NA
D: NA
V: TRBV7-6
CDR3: CASSLGHGVTGELFF
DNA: TGTGCCAGCAGCTTGGGACACGGCGTAACCGGGGAGCTGTTTTTT

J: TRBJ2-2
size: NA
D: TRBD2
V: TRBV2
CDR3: CASAEQRGTGELFF
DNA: TGTGCCAGCGCGGAACAGCGGGGGACCGGGGAGCTGTTTTTT

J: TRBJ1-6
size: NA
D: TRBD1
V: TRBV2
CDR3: CASSPGQGASSPLHF
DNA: TGTGCCAGCAGCCCCGGACAGGGGGCGAGTTCACCCCTCCACTTT

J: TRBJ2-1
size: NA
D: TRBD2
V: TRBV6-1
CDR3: CASSENGAGGYNEQFF
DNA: TGTGCCAGCAGTGAAAACGGTGCGGGAGGCTACAATGAGCAGTTCTTC